What follows describes a single T cell receptor (beta chain). This PCR relied on a set of 60 Vbeta primers and 13 Jbeta primers. Assay: immunoSEQ multiplex PCR; the TCRdb copy retains only in-frame clones and omits some. The sample includes 80,000 to 130,000 clones, 84% of them seen just once. This CDR3 is 14 amino acids long. The V gene lost 3 bases and the J gene lost 2 bases, with 9 bases spanning the gap. The V gene's germline CDR1 is SGHVS and CDR2 FNYEAQ. These data come from a study of cytomegalovirus exposure and HLA in healthy donors. The clonotype originates from a woman between 18 and 29 years old in good health and CMV-seronegative. The V call is TRBV7-6, the J call TRBJ2-3; maybe TRBD2 (5 bases). The material sequenced was PBMCs. CDR3 sequence (DNA): TGTGCCAGCAGCTTCGGCGGGCCCACAGATACGCAGTATTTT. The encoded protein is CASSFGGPTDTQYF.